This T cell receptor (beta chain) comes out of a study of cytomegalovirus exposure and HLA in healthy donors. Study outcomes and limitations: Specificity of a few CMV-associated chains for CMV antigens was verified in vitro. As a later analysis revealed, the rate of TCR association differed by HLA locus, with DRB1 most and HLA-C fewest. One variant, a missense change in DCLRE1C, was linked in a later analysis to TCR beta V- and J-gene trimming.

13 Jbeta primers and 60 Vbeta primers were used for the PCR. Authors' methods: Approximately 72 million unique TCR beta chains, roughly 11 million of them shared, were counted by a later analysis. Profiled with immunoSEQ multiplex PCR; TCRdb holds only in-frame clones, not every one. V, J and clone size were drawn from that table, and D and trimming were deduced from the DNA. The table has more than 95,000 clones, around 77% seen once. As concerns this clone: As yet, its antigen is unknown.

Germline CDR1 SGHVS, CDR2 FQNEAQ. Trimming took off 5 bases at V and 7 bases at J, with 21 bases between the two ends. There are 15 residues in the CDR3. The sequence was collected from a woman in her 40s in good health and CMV-seropositive. This chain uses TRBV7-8 with TRBJ2-7, with D maybe TRBD2 (6 bases). The sequencing input was PBMCs. The CDR3 loop is CASSHDRDSTWEQYF. CDR3 nucleotide sequence: TGTGCCAGCAGCCACGACCGGGACTCTACGTGGGAGCAGTACTTC.